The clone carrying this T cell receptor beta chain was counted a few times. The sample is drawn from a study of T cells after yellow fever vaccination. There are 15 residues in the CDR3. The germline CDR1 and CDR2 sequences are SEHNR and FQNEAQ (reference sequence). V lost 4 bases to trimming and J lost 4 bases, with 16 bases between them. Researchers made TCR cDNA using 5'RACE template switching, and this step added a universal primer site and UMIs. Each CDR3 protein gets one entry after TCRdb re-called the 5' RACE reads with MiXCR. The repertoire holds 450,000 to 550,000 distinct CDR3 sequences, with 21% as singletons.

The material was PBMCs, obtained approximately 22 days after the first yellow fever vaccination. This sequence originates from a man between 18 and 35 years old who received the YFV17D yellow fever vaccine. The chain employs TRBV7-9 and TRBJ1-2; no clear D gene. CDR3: CASSSSGGQLYGYTF. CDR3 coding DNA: TGTGCCAGCAGCTCTTCGGGCGGCCAACTCTATGGCTACACCTTC.